The present T cell receptor (beta chain) was sequenced within a study of control samples from healthy donors and cancer patients. Profiling relied on immunoSEQ multiplex PCR, and the TCRdb table lists in-frame clones only, not all of them. The sample has 350,000 to 450,000 clones, roughly 90% seen once. This CDR3 has 19 amino acids. Trimming shortened V by 0 bases and J by 5 bases, and 23 bases separated the two germline ends. CDR1 and CDR2 (germline): ENHRY, SYGVKD. The sample holds a few counts of this clone. The TCR comes from a middle-aged man with head and neck cancer. The sample taken for sequencing was PBMCs. The chain carries TRBV10-3 and TRBJ2-1; D assignment may be TRBD1 or TRBD2 (6 bases each). CDR3 residues: CAISESRGDGGGSNNEQFF. DNA of the CDR3: TGTGCCATCAGTGAGTCAAGAGGTGACGGAGGGGGGTCTAACAATGAGCAGTTCTTC.